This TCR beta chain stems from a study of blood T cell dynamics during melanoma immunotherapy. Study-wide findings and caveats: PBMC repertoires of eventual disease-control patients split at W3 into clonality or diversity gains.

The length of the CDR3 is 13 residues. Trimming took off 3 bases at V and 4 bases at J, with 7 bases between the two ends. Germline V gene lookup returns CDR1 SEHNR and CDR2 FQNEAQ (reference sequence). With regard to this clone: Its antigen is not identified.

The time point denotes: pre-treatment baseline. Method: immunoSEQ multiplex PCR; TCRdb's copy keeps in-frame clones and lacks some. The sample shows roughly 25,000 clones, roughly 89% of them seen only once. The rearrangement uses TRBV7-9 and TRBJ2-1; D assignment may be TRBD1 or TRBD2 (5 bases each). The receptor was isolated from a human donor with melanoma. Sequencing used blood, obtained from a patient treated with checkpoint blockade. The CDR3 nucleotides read TGTGCCAGCAGCTTCGAGGGGTACAATGAGCAGTTCTTC. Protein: CASSFEGYNEQFF.